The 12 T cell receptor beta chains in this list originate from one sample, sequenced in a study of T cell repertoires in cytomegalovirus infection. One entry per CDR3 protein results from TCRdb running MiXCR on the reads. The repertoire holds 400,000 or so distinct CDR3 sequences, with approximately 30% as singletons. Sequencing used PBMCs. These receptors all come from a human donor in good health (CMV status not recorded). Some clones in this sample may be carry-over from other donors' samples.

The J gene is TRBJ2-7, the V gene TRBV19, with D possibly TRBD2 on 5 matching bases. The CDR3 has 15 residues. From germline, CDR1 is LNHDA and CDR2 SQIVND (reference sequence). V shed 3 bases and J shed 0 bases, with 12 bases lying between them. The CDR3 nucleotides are TGTGCCAGTAGTATGGGGAGTATAGGCTCCTACGAGCAGTACTTC. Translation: CASSMGSIGSYEQYF.

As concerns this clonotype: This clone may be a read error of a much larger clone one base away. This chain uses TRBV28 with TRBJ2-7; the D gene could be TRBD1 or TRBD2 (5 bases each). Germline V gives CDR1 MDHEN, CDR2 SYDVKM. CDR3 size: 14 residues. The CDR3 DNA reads TGTGCCAGCAAATGGGGGATCCAGGCCGGCGAGAAGTACTTC. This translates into CASKWGIQAGEKYF.

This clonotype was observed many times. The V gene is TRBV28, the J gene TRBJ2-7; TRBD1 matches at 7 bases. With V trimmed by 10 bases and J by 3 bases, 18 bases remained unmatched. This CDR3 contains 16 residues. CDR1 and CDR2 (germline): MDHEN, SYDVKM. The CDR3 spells CATTIHRDRNFYEQYF. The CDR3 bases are TGTGCCACCACCATCCACCGGGACAGAAATTTCTACGAGCAGTACTTC.

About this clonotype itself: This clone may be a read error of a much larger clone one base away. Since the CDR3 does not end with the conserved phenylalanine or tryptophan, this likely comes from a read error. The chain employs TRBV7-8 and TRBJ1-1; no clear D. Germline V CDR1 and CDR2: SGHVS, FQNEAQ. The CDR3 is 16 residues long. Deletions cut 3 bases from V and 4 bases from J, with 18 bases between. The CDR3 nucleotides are TGTGCCAGCAGCTTGGCCCGGGCGCGGCGGTCCACTGAAGCTTTCTGT. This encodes CASSLARARRSTEAFC.

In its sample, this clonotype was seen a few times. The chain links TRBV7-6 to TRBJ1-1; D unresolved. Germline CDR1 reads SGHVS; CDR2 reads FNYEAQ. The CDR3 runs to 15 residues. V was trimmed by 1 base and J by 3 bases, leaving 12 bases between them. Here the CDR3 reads CASSLEVGWDTEAFF. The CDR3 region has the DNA TGTGCCAGCAGCTTAGAGGTGGGCTGGGACACTGAAGCTTTCTTT.

The CDR3 sequence is CASSQRGTSGGEQFF. In nucleotides, the CDR3 is TGCGCCAGCAGCCAACGCGGGACTAGCGGAGGTGAGCAGTTCTTC. The V call is TRBV4-1, the J call TRBJ2-1; 11 bases line up with TRBD2. Trimming removed 2 bases from V and 9 bases from J; junction bases left unmatched: 6. This CDR3 contains 15 residues. CDR1 and CDR2 from the germline V gene are MGHRA and YSYEKL.

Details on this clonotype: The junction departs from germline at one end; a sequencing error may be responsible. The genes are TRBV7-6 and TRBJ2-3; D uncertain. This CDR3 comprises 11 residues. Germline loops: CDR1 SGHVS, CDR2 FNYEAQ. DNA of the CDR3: TGTGACAGCAGCCTCCAAGATACGCAGTATTTT. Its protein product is CDSSLQDTQYF.

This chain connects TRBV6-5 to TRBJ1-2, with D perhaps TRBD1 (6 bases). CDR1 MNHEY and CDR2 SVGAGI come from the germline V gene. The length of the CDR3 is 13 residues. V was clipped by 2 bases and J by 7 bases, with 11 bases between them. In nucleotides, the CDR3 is TGTGCCAGCAGTTACACAGGGAACCCTGGCTACACCTTC. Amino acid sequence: CASSYTGNPGYTF.

This CDR3 is CASSLNPGATQYF. CDR3 DNA sequence: TGTGCCAGCAGCCTCAACCCGGGGGCAACACAGTACTTC. The chain recombines TRBV7-6 with TRBJ2-4; D may be TRBD1 or TRBD2 (6 bases each). V lost 5 bases, J lost 13 bases, and 18 bases lay in between. This CDR3 contains 13 residues. Germline V gene lookup returns CDR1 SGHVS and CDR2 FNYEAQ.

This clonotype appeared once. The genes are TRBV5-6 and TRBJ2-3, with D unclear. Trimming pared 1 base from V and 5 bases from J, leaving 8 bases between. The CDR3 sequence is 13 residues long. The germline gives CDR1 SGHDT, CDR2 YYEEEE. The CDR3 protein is CASSLRVGDTQYF. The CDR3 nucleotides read TGTGCCAGCAGCTTGAGGGTTGGAGATACGCAGTATTTT. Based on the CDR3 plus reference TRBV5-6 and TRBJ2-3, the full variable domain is DAGVTQSPTHLIKTRGQQVTLRCSPKSGHDTVSWYQQALGQGPQFIFQYYEEEERQRGNFPDRFSGHQFPNYSSELNVNALLLGDSALYLCASSLRVGDTQYFGPGTRLTVL.

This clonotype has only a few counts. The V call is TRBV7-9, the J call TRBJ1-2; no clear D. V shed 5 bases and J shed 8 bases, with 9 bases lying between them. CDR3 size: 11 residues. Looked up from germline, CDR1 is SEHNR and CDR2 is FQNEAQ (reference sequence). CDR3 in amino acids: CASSAITGYTF. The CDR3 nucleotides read TGTGCCAGCAGCGCCATTACAGGCTACACCTTC. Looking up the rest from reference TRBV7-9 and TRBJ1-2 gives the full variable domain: DTGVSQNPRHKITKRGQNVTFRCDPISEHNRLYWYRQTLGQGPEFLTYFQNEAQLEKSRLLSDRFSAERPKGSFSTLEIQRTEQGDSAMYLCASSAITGYTFGSGTRLTVV.

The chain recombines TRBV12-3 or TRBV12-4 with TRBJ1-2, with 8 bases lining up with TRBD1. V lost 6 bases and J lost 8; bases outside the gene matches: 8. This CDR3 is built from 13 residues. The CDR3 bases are TGTGCCAGCAGCGTTAACAGGGGGGAAGGCTACACCTTC. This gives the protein CASSVNRGEGYTF.